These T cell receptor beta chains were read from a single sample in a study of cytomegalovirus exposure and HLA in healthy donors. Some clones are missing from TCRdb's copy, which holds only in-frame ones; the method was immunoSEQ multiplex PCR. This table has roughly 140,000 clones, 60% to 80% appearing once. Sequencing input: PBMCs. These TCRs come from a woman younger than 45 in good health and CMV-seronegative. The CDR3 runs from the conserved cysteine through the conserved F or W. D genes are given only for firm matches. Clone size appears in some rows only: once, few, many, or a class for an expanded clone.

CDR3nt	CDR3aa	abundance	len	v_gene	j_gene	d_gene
TGCGCCAGCAGCCAAGACAGGTTGGGTTACACCTTC	CASSQDRLGYTF	NA	12	TRBV4-1	TRBJ1-2	NA
TGTGCCAGCAGCGGTCGACAGAGCTCCTACAATGAGCAGTTCTTC	CASSGRQSSYNEQFF	NA	15	TRBV11-2	TRBJ2-1	NA
TGTGCCAGCTCACCACTGGGACAGGCCTCCTACGAGCAGTACTTC	CASSPLGQASYEQYF	NA	15	TRBV18	TRBJ2-7	TRBD1
TGTGCCAGCTCACCGAATTGGGGGGGCGAGAAGTTCTTC	CASSPNWGGEKFF	once	13	TRBV18	TRBJ2-1	NA
TGTGCCAGCAGACAGGGGGAGCAGCCCCAGCATTTT	CASRQGEQPQHF	NA	12	TRBV6-5	TRBJ1-5	TRBD1
TGTGCCAGCAGTTACCGGCGGGGGACGATCCGCGATACGCAGTATTTT	CASSYRRGTIRDTQYF	NA	16	TRBV6-5	TRBJ2-3	TRBD2
TGTGCCAGTAGTATTGGGCCCGGGACAGCTAGCTCTGGGGCCAACGTCCTGACTTTC	CASSIGPGTASSGANVLTF	few	19	TRBV19	TRBJ2-6	TRBD1
TGCGCCAGCAGCCAAGAGGGTCCGGGACAGGGGCTTCGGGAGCAGTACTTC	CASSQEGPGQGLREQYF	NA	17	TRBV4-1	TRBJ2-7	TRBD1
TGTGCCAGCACCTCCCTGACTGGCGGGGGGGCCGGGGAGCTGTTTTTT	CASTSLTGGGAGELFF	NA	16	TRBV7-8	TRBJ2-2	TRBD2
TGTGCCAGCAGTTACGGTAGCGGGGGGGTCTCCTACGAGCAGTACTTC	CASSYGSGGVSYEQYF	NA	16	TRBV6-5	TRBJ2-7	TRBD2
TGTGCTAGTGGTTTTTATCGGACCGGGGAGCTGTTTTTT	CASGFYRTGELFF	NA	13	TRBV12-5	TRBJ2-2	NA
TGCGCCAGCAAGCAGGGAGGAACAACTGAAGCTTTCTTT	CASKQGGTTEAFF	NA	13	TRBV5-1	TRBJ1-1	NA
TGTGCCACCAGCAGAGGCGGGAGCTCTGGAAACACCATATATTTT	CATSRGGSSGNTIYF	NA	15	TRBV15	TRBJ1-3	NA
TGTGCCAGCAGCTTGGGACAGGGGGCTGTCACTGAAGCTTTCTTT	CASSLGQGAVTEAFF	NA	15	TRBV5-4	TRBJ1-1	TRBD1
TGTGCCAGCAGTGCCGCCTCCCACAGGGAGGGCACCGGGGAGCTGTTTTTT	CASSAASHREGTGELFF	NA	17	TRBV6-1	TRBJ2-2	NA
TGTGCCAGCACCCTGGTTGAGACCTACGAGCAGTACTTC	CASTLVETYEQYF	NA	13	TRBV6-5	TRBJ2-7	NA
TGTGCCAGTAGTCGGGATCAGGGGAAGGGGAACACTGAAGCTTTCTTT	CASSRDQGKGNTEAFF	once	16	TRBV19	TRBJ1-1	NA
TGTGCCAGCAGCCTGGACTTGACGGGGGAGCAGTACTTC	CASSLDLTGEQYF	NA	13	TRBV5-6	TRBJ2-7	NA
TGCAGCTTCCGTGGGGACAACTACGAGCAGTACTTC	CSFRGDNYEQYF	NA	12	TRBV29-1	TRBJ2-7	NA
TGTGCCAGCAGCTTCGGCGGGGGCTTTCAATCCTACAATGAGCAGTTCTTC	CASSFGGGFQSYNEQFF	few	17	TRBV11-1	TRBJ2-1	NA
TGCAGCGTTGAAGCAGGGGTGAACACTGAAGCTTTCTTT	CSVEAGVNTEAFF	few	13	TRBV29-1	TRBJ1-1	NA
TGTGCCAGCAGCTTAGACCCCCTCTATGGCTACACCTTC	CASSLDPLYGYTF	few	13	TRBV11-2	TRBJ1-2	NA
TGTGCCAGCAGCCATTCAGGGGGGAGCACGGGCTATGGCTACACCTTC	CASSHSGGSTGYGYTF	NA	16	TRBV7-2	TRBJ1-2	TRBD1
TGTGCCAGCAGCGTAGGGGGGGGGAGTACCGGGGAGCTGTTTTTT	CASSVGGGSTGELFF	NA	15	TRBV9	TRBJ2-2	TRBD2
TGTGCCAGCAGCCCGCGCCGGGGTAGCACGGAAGATACGCAGTATTTT	CASSPRRGSTEDTQYF	NA	16	TRBV13	TRBJ2-3	NA
TGTGCCAGCAGCCAAGGAATAACAGCCGCGCAAGAGACCCAGTACTTC	CASSQGITAAQETQYF	NA	16	TRBV14	TRBJ2-5	NA
TGTGCCAGCAGTTTAAGAGCCCGTAGCTCCTACAATGAGCAGTTCTTC	CASSLRARSSYNEQFF	NA	16	TRBV27	TRBJ2-1	NA
TGTGCCAGCAGACCGGGACTACCTTACAATGAGCAGTTCTTC	CASRPGLPYNEQFF	NA	14	TRBV2	TRBJ2-1	TRBD2
TGTGCCAGCAGCTTAGGGCTAGCGGGTCCCTTTGGCTACGAGCAGTACTTC	CASSLGLAGPFGYEQYF	NA	17	TRBV7-2	TRBJ2-7	TRBD2
TGTGCCAGCAGTTTATTTTCCCGGACAGAATATTCCTACAATGAGCAGTTCTTC	CASSLFSRTEYSYNEQFF	NA	18	TRBV27	TRBJ2-1	NA